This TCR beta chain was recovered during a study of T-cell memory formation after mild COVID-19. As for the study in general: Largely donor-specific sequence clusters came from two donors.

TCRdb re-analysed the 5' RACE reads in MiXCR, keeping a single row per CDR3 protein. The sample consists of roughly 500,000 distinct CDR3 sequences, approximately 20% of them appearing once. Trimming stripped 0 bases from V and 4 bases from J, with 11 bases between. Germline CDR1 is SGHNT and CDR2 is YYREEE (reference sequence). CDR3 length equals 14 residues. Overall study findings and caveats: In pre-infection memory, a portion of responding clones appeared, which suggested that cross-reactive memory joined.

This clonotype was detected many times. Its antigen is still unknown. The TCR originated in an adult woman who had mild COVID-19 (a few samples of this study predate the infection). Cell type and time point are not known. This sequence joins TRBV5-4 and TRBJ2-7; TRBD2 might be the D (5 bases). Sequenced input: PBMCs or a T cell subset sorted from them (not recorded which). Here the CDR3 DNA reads TGTGCCAGCAGCTTGGGAGGGTCCCAGTACGAGCAGTACTTC. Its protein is CASSLGGSQYEQYF.